Listed here are 28 T cell receptor beta chains from one sample, sequenced in a study of regulatory T cells in long-lasting Graves disease. Time point reported: persistent/refractory GD, antithyroid drugs over 5 years with positive TRAb. Researchers made the TCR library from RNA that was extracted from PBMCs. In building TCR beta libraries, iRepertoire HTBI primers were used together with Arm-PCR of CDR3 regions. TCRdb redid the calling of the multiplex PCR reads with MiXCR, one entry per CDR3 protein. The sample records about 660,000 distinct CDR3 sequences, 25% to 30% being singletons. Sequencing was performed on peripheral blood mononuclear cells (PBMCs), taken when the disease was refractory, from a patient treated with antithyroid drugs. Receptor source: a female donor with Graves disease.

In this sample, this clonotype turned up a few times. The genes are TRBV18 and TRBJ1-4; D ambiguous. The CDR3 contains 14 residues. In germline, CDR1 is KGHSH, CDR2 LQKENI. V lost 4 bases to trimming and J lost 0 bases, with 6 bases between them. The CDR3 is CASSRTTTNEKLFF. In nucleotides, the CDR3 is TGTGCCAGCTCACGTACAACAACTAATGAAAAACTGTTTTTT.

The chain couples TRBV2 to TRBJ1-1; the D is unclear. The CDR3 extends over 14 amino acids. V lost 2 bases and J lost 3, with 10 bases in between. Germline V gene lookup returns CDR1 SNHLY and CDR2 FYNNEI. CDR3 nucleotide sequence: TGTGCCAGCAGTGAATCGGGGTTGCACACTGAAGCTTTCTTT. Its protein is CASSESGLHTEAFF. The full variable domain, rest sourced from reference TRBV2 and TRBJ1-1, is EPEVTQTPSHQVTQMGQEVILRCVPISNHLYFYWYRQILGQKVEFLVSFYNNEISEKSEIFDDQFSVERPDGSNFTLKIRSTKLEDSAMYFCASSESGLHTEAFFGQGTRLTVV.

This clonotype was counted only a few times. The V call is TRBV20-1, the J call TRBJ2-4; possible D gene TRBD2, 5 bases. The germline V gene has CDR1 DFQATT and CDR2 SNEGSKA (reference sequence). Trimming took off 4 bases at V and 1 base at J, with 14 bases between the two ends. The CDR3 extends over 15 amino acids. The DNA of the CDR3 is TGCAGTGCTACGGACTCCCTTAACGCCAAAAACATTCAGTACTTC. Its translation is CSATDSLNAKNIQYF.

This clonotype showed up just a few times. The CDR3 region has the DNA TGCAGTGCTAGAGTGGGTTCGGCGGGCGAGCAGTACTTC. It specifies CSARVGSAGEQYF. This chain connects TRBV20-1 to TRBJ2-7, with D perhaps TRBD2 (5 bases). The CDR3 has 13 residues. Germline V gene sequence: CDR1 DFQATT, CDR2 SNEGSKA (reference sequence). The V end lost 1 base, the J end lost 6 bases, and 13 bases lay between the germline ends.

The chain combines TRBV12-3 or TRBV12-4 with TRBJ2-7; 12 positions match TRBD2. The CDR3 runs to 14 residues. V lost 2 bases and J lost 6; bases outside the gene matches: 2. This CDR3 reads CASSLSLAGGEQYF. The CDR3 DNA reads TGTGCCAGCAGTTTATCACTAGCGGGAGGCGAGCAGTACTTC.

In its sample, this clonotype was seen a few times. This chain uses TRBV11-2 with TRBJ2-7, with 13 bases lining up with TRBD2. Germline V gene lookup returns CDR1 SGHAT and CDR2 FQNNGV. After removal of 6 bases from V and 2 bases from J, the junction contained 4 bases not matched to a gene. This CDR3 contains 15 residues. This chain's CDR3 is CASRRLAGGAYEQYF. CDR3 coding DNA: TGTGCCAGCAGGAGACTAGCGGGGGGAGCCTACGAGCAGTACTTC.

This clonotype has just one count. The chain joins TRBV29-1 to TRBJ1-2; tentative D call: TRBD1 (5 bases). Germline CDR1 SQVTM, CDR2 ANQGSEA. This CDR3 is 14 amino acids long. V was cut by 1 base and J by 0 bases, with 9 bases left in between. The CDR3 nucleotides read TGCAGCGTTGAAGGTGGGGGACCTAACTATGGCTACACCTTC. Its translation is CSVEGGGPNYGYTF.

In its sample, this clonotype was seen many times. The chain joins TRBV6-5 to TRBJ1-1; a possible D gene is TRBD1 (6 bases). Trimming removed 4 bases at V and 4 bases at J, with 13 bases between. The CDR3 runs 14 residues. Germline V gene data show CDR1 as MNHEY and CDR2 as SVGAGI. CDR3 sequence reads: CASSFSQGGTEAFF. DNA of the CDR3: TGTGCCAGCAGTTTTTCACAGGGTGGCACTGAAGCTTTCTTT.

This clonotype was observed a handful of times. CDR3: CASSRGYGELFF. CDR3 DNA: TGTGCCAGCAGCCGGGGTTACGGGGAGCTGTTTTTT. The V gene is TRBV11-2, the J gene TRBJ2-2; D may be TRBD2 (5 bases). The CDR3 length is 12 residues. Trimming pared 5 bases from V and 7 bases from J, leaving 8 bases between. CDR1 and CDR2 from the germline V gene are SGHAT and FQNNGV.

This sequence joins TRBV11-1 and TRBJ1-1; D gene unclear. From germline, CDR1 is SGHAT and CDR2 FQDESV (reference sequence). V lost 5 bases and J lost 2, with 21 bases in between. The CDR3 covers 17 residues. CDR3 region: CASSLTTLTNVNTEAFF. The DNA for the CDR3 is TGTGCCAGCAGCCTGACGACTCTGACAAACGTCAACACTGAAGCTTTCTTT.

This clonotype was detected a few times. The chain is built from TRBV6-1 and TRBJ2-7; D is uncertain. The CDR3 spans 14 residues. The V and J ends lost 10 bases and 2 bases respectively, with 18 bases between them. Germline values: CDR1 MNHNS, CDR2 SASEGT. The CDR3 sequence is CAILPLGPPYEQYF. CDR3 nucleotides: TGTGCCATACTCCCCCTGGGCCCCCCCTACGAGCAGTACTTC.

The chain employs TRBV30 and TRBJ1-1; tentatively, D is TRBD1 (6 bases). Trimming cost V 1 base and J 1 base, with 19 bases left between them. Germline CDR1 GTSNPN, CDR2 SVGIG (reference sequence). The CDR3 length is 17 residues. CDR3 sequence reads: CAWSGKTGPAGNTEAFF. The CDR3 region has the DNA TGTGCCTGGAGTGGAAAGACAGGTCCTGCAGGGAACACTGAAGCTTTCTTT.

This clonotype was counted at least ten times. V and J are TRBV28 and TRBJ1-1; weak D call: TRBD1 (5 bases). The CDR3 length is 15 residues. The germline V and J ends were trimmed by 2 bases and 0 bases, with 10 bases remaining between them. CDR1 is MDHEN, CDR2 SYDVKM, per germline. CDR3 amino acids: CASSLGTYMNTEAFF. The CDR3 DNA sequence: TGTGCCAGCAGTTTAGGGACGTATATGAACACTGAAGCTTTCTTT.

This clonotype has more than one count but fewer than ten. The chain links TRBV7-9 to TRBJ1-2, with TRBD1 as a possible D gene (6 bases). CDR1 is SEHNR and CDR2 is FQNEAQ in the germline V gene (reference sequence). The CDR3 extends over 15 amino acids. The V and J ends lost 7 bases and 4 bases respectively, with 19 bases between them. For the CDR3, the DNA is TGTGCCAGCACTTTCGGTCGGCGGGGGCTCTATGGCTACACCTTC. Translated, it gives CASTFGRRGLYGYTF.

This clonotype was observed many times. The CDR3 here is CASSDNNQPQHF. CDR3 nucleotides: TGTGCCAGCAGTGATAACAATCAGCCCCAGCATTTT. The chain joins TRBV2 to TRBJ1-5; D gene uncertain. Trimming removed 3 bases from V and 3 bases from J, with 3 bases in between. This CDR3 spans 12 amino acids. Germline CDR1 reads SNHLY; CDR2 reads FYNNEI.

V gene TRBV20-1 combines with J gene TRBJ1-1, with TRBD1 as a possible D gene (5 bases). V shed 0 bases and J shed 6 bases, with 14 bases lying between them. The CDR3 length is 14 residues. Per the germline V gene, CDR1 is DFQATT and CDR2 is SNEGSKA (reference sequence). CDR3 sequence reads: CSARDPTGGSEAFF. CDR3 sequence (DNA): TGCAGTGCTAGAGATCCCACAGGAGGGTCTGAAGCTTTCTTT.

This chain uses TRBV10-3 with TRBJ2-2, with D maybe TRBD2 (6 bases). The CDR3 is 15 residues long. Germline lookup yields CDR1 ENHRY and CDR2 SYGVKD. V lost 6 bases to trimming and J lost 0 bases, with 11 bases between them. CDR3 region: CAIRPSDANTGELFF. The DNA of the CDR3 is TGTGCCATCAGGCCTAGCGACGCGAACACCGGGGAGCTGTTTTTT.

This clonotype was seen more than once but under ten times. The V and J genes are TRBV29-1 and TRBJ1-1; TRBD1 agrees at 7 bases. V shed 6 bases and J 5 bases; nucleotides not matched to a gene: 15. This CDR3 spans 15 amino acids. Germline values: CDR1 SQVTM, CDR2 ANQGSEA. Here the CDR3 reads CSVHGGVTGETEAFF. Written as DNA, the CDR3 is TGCAGCGTCCATGGGGGGGTAACAGGGGAAACTGAAGCTTTCTTT.

This clonotype was seen repeatedly, ten times or more. This sequence joins TRBV28 and TRBJ2-5; D is uncertain. The V gene's germline CDR1 is MDHEN and CDR2 SYDVKM. There are 12 residues in the CDR3. With 7 bases removed from V and 0 bases from J, the gap between germline ends came to 6 bases. CDR3 sequence: CASTYNQETQYF. The CDR3, as DNA: TGTGCCAGCACCTACAACCAAGAGACCCAGTACTTC.

This clonotype was seen only a few times. The gene calls are TRBV29-1 and TRBJ2-5; 7 bases agree with TRBD1. Germline loops: CDR1 SQVTM, CDR2 ANQGSEA. J was trimmed by 5 bases and V by 7 bases; bases with no gene match: 7. The CDR3 length is 12 residues. The CDR3 coding sequence is TGCAGCGGCCGGGACAGACAGGAGACCCAGTACTTC. It codes for CSGRDRQETQYF.

The table lists this clonotype with a few counts. This chain joins TRBV6-1 and TRBJ1-2, with no clear D. V was cut by 6 bases and J by 2 bases, with 13 bases left in between. This CDR3 has 14 amino acids. From germline, CDR1 is MNHNS and CDR2 SASEGT. The chain's CDR3 is CASRAYTQNYGYTF. CDR3 DNA sequence: TGTGCCAGCAGGGCTTACACTCAAAACTATGGCTACACCTTC.

This clonotype was counted between two and nine times. V gene TRBV6-1 combines with J gene TRBJ1-1; the D gene is possibly TRBD1 (5 bases). Germline lookup yields CDR1 MNHNS and CDR2 SASEGT. V was pared by 2 bases and J by 7 bases, with 20 bases between. CDR3 length: 16 residues. The CDR3 DNA is TGTGCCAGCAGTGAATCGATAAGGGGACCGGTCAATGAAGCTTTCTTT. Translation: CASSESIRGPVNEAFF.

The V and J genes are TRBV29-1 and TRBJ2-7, with TRBD1 identical over 7 bases. Germline V gene lookup returns CDR1 SQVTM and CDR2 ANQGSEA. This CDR3 contains 12 residues. Unmatched junction bases numbered 5, after V lost 7 bases and J lost 2 bases. The CDR3 here is CSGTTGTYEQYF. As DNA, the CDR3 is TGCAGCGGGACGACAGGGACCTACGAGCAGTACTTC.

This clonotype was picked up a small number of times. The chain links TRBV6-9 to TRBJ2-5; 13 bases are shared with TRBD2. The V and J ends lost 3 bases and 14 bases, in that order; junction bases with no gene match: 15. This CDR3 is 16 amino acids long. Looked up from germline, CDR1 is MNHGY and CDR2 is SVAAGI. The CDR3 is CASSYGAEGTSGTDYF. The CDR3 DNA reads TGTGCCAGCAGTTACGGGGCCGAGGGGACTAGCGGGACGGACTACTTC.

This clonotype was seen more than once but under ten times. V gene TRBV19 combines with J gene TRBJ1-4, with unresolved D. Germline loops: CDR1 LNHDA, CDR2 SQIVND (reference sequence). The CDR3 is 16 residues long. The V end lost 0 bases, the J end lost 7 bases, and 15 bases lay between the germline ends. DNA of the CDR3: TGTGCCAGTAGTATAGATCTTGAGGACCAAAGTGAAAAACTGTTTTTT. It yields the protein CASSIDLEDQSEKLFF.

Only a few counts were recorded for this clonotype. The chain employs TRBV7-9 and TRBJ1-1, with no clear D. Trimming took 4 bases from V and 0 from J, leaving 6 bases between them. CDR3 length: 13 residues. CDR1 SEHNR and CDR2 FQNEAQ come from the germline V gene (reference sequence). For the CDR3, the DNA is TGTGCCAGCAGCTGGCAGATGAACACTGAAGCTTTCTTT. Translation: CASSWQMNTEAFF.

This clonotype came up a few times. This chain uses TRBV14 with TRBJ2-7; D might be TRBD2 (6 bases). V was clipped by 2 bases and J by 3 bases, with 8 bases between them. The length of the CDR3 is 13 residues. Germline loops: CDR1 SGHDN, CDR2 FVKESK. CDR3 DNA sequence: TGTGCCAGCAGCCAAATCGGGAGCTACGAGCAGTACTTC. It codes for CASSQIGSYEQYF.

This clonotype was observed many times. V gene TRBV2 combines with J gene TRBJ2-7; 8 bases match TRBD1. Trimming took 7 bases from V and 2 from J; bases not matched to a gene: 4. CDR1 and CDR2 (germline): SNHLY, FYNNEI. The CDR3 consists of 13 residues. CDR3 nucleotide sequence: TGTGCCAGCACTTGGACAGGGACCTACGAGCAGTACTTC. It translates to CASTWTGTYEQYF.